This paragraph covers one TCR beta chain sequence. Its antigen is not known. Per the germline V gene, CDR1 is SNHLY and CDR2 is FYNNEI. V lost 11 bases and J lost 5; bases outside the gene matches: 16. This CDR3 comprises 15 residues. The sample originates from a study of CD8 T cells in ankylosing spondylitis. Study-level points and caveats: As reported, disease-linked clones showed significant enrichment in matched ankylosing spondylitis synovial fluid. CD8+ disease-linked clones were present at relatively low frequencies in blood.

TCRdb re-called the 5' RACE reads with MiXCR, one entry per CDR3 protein. The sample lists roughly 120,000 distinct CDR3 sequences; roughly 15% were seen once. The sample comprised blood, either unsorted or a sorted T cell fraction (not recorded which). The origin of this receptor is a female donor with ankylosing spondylitis or in good health (not recorded which). The chain has TRBV2 and TRBJ2-3, with 7 bases aligning to TRBD1. CDR3 bases: TGTGCCGGCTACAGGGGAATGGCCGGAGAAGATACGCAGTATTTT. This codes for CAGYRGMAGEDTQYF.